These 26 T cell receptor beta chains were all obtained from the same sample, sequenced in a study of vaccination and CD4 T cells after COVID-19. These receptors have no known antigen. Sequencing of cultured CD4+ T cell DNA used the Oncomine TCR Beta short-read assay. A single record per CDR3 protein comes from TCRdb applying MiXCR to the PCR reads. The sample yields approximately 22,000 distinct CDR3 sequences, approximately 32% seen once. The time point here: late sampling 161 to 241 days after vaccination in three convalescent patients. Treatment in this sample: 10-day PBMC culture with coronavirus spike peptide pools or control peptides (ViraFEST assay). Sequenced here: CD4+ T cells from blood, cultured in vitro, sampled about 7 months after SARS-CoV-2 vaccination. Receptors originate from a human donor who had recovered from COVID-19.

This clonotype was seen many times. The rearrangement links TRBV15 to TRBJ1-1; no reliable D call. CDR1 LNHNV and CDR2 YYDKDF come from the germline V gene (reference sequence). The CDR3 has 13 amino acids. V was trimmed by 0 bases and J by 5 bases, leaving 7 bases between them. The CDR3 DNA reads as TGTGCCACCAGCAGAGATTTTAGGACTGAAGCTTTCTTT. Its protein is CATSRDFRTEAFF. The full variable domain, in which reference TRBV15 and TRBJ1-1 provide the parts outside the CDR3, is DAMVIQNPRYQVTQFGKPVTLSCSQTLNHNVMYWYQQKSSQAPKLLFHYYDKDFNNEADTPDNFQSRRPNTSFCFLDIRSPGLGDTAMYLCATSRDFRTEAFFGQGTRLTVV.

In this sample, this clonotype turned up a few times. The V gene is TRBV20-1, the J gene TRBJ1-2; the D gene is possibly TRBD1 (5 bases). Germline V gives CDR1 DFQATT, CDR2 SNEGSKA (reference sequence). The CDR3 extends over 14 amino acids. The germline V and J ends were trimmed by 5 bases and 0 bases, with 13 bases remaining between them. CDR3 nucleotide sequence: TGCAGTGCTGACCGGGACCCACCTAACTATGGCTACACCTTC. Translating gives CSADRDPPNYGYTF.

As regards this clonotype: One end of the junction fails to match germline, which may point to a read error. The V call is TRBV19, the J call TRBJ1-1; 10 bases agree with TRBD1. Germline CDR1 LNHDA, CDR2 SQIVND (reference sequence). The CDR3 is 13 residues long. CDR3 DNA sequence: TGTGCCAGTAGGCAGACAGGGGGCACTAAAGCTTTCTTT. Translating it yields CASRQTGGTKAFF.

The rearrangement joins TRBV20-1 to TRBJ2-7; 11 nucleotides match TRBD2. The CDR3 spans 15 residues. The V gene's germline CDR1 is DFQATT and CDR2 SNEGSKA (reference sequence). V shed 1 base, J shed 5 bases, and the junction held 7 bases outside the gene matches. CDR3 bases: TGCAGTGCTAGAGTACTAGCGGGAGTACGGCACGAGCAGTACTTC. It is translated as CSARVLAGVRHEQYF.

The chain recombines TRBV7-9 with TRBJ1-6; no definite D call. V was cut by 4 bases and J by 5 bases, with 3 bases left in between. The CDR3 is made up of 12 amino acids. Looked up from germline, CDR1 is SEHNR and CDR2 is FQNEAQ (reference sequence). The CDR3, as DNA: TGTGCCAGCAGCTCGAATAATTCACCCCTCCACTTT. Its protein product is CASSSNNSPLHF. Variable domain in full (rest from reference TRBV7-9 and TRBJ1-6): DTGVSQNPRHKITKRGQNVTFRCDPISEHNRLYWYRQTLGQGPEFLTYFQNEAQLEKSRLLSDRFSAERPKGSFSTLEIQRTEQGDSAMYLCASSSNNSPLHFGNGTRLTVT.

The gene calls are TRBV19 and TRBJ1-1; no definite D call. Trimming cost V 5 bases and J 5 bases, with 12 bases left between them. Germline V CDR1 and CDR2: LNHDA, SQIVND (reference sequence). The CDR3 loop spans 13 amino acids. Written as DNA, the CDR3 is TGTGCCAGTAGTGCAAGTATAGGAACTGAAGCTTTCTTT. Protein product: CASSASIGTEAFF.

The chain combines TRBV6-5 with TRBJ2-7; possible D gene TRBD2, 6 bases. Trimming removed 2 bases at V and 4 bases at J, with 15 bases between. Germline lookup yields CDR1 MNHEY and CDR2 SVGAGI. The CDR3 extends over 15 amino acids. CDR3 sequence (DNA): TGTGCCAGCAGTTACACGGGGGTCTCACGGTACGAGCAGTACTTC. This codes for CASSYTGVSRYEQYF.

The chain carries TRBV19 and TRBJ1-2; a possible D gene is TRBD1 (6 bases). Germline V gives CDR1 LNHDA, CDR2 SQIVND (reference sequence). Trimming removed 5 bases at V and 6 bases at J, with 25 bases between. The CDR3 covers 17 residues. The CDR3 loop reads CASSPPGHLERQDGYTF. The CDR3 DNA follows: TGTGCCAGTAGTCCCCCGGGACATCTCGAGAGGCAGGATGGCTACACCTTC.

This rearrangement joins TRBV5-1 to TRBJ1-6; maybe TRBD1 (6 bases). Germline CDR1 SGHRS, CDR2 YFSETQ. Trimming removed 0 bases from V and 6 bases from J, with 7 bases in between. The CDR3 runs 14 residues. For the CDR3, the DNA is TGCGCCAGCAGCTTGGGACAGGTTAATTCACCCCTCCACTTT. This sequence encodes CASSLGQVNSPLHF.

The rearrangement joins TRBV20-1 to TRBJ2-3; TRBD2 aligns across 8 bases. The V segment lost 3 bases and the J segment 2 bases; nucleotides outside the gene matches: 4. The germline V gene encodes CDR1 DFQATT and CDR2 SNEGSKA (reference sequence). This CDR3 spans 14 amino acids. CDR3 nucleotides: TGCAGTGCTAGGCGAGCGGGGGTCACAGATACGCAGTATTTT. Translating gives CSARRAGVTDTQYF.

This chain links TRBV15 with TRBJ1-3; TRBD1 might be the D (5 bases). The V gene's germline CDR1 is LNHNV and CDR2 YYDKDF (reference sequence). Trimming removed 6 bases from V and 8 bases from J, with 14 bases in between. This CDR3 is built from 13 residues. The CDR3: CATSTYLGDTIYF. In DNA form, the CDR3 reads TGTGCCACCAGTACCTACCTGGGGGACACCATATATTTT.

This clonotype showed up just a few times. The chain combines TRBV7-8 with TRBJ1-1; no clear D gene. The CDR3 is 13 residues long. The V end lost 2 bases, the J end lost 6 bases, and 10 bases lay between the germline ends. The germline V gene encodes CDR1 SGHVS and CDR2 FQNEAQ. CDR3 sequence (DNA): TGTGCCAGCAGCTTATTAGGGTACGCTGAAGCTTTCTTT. This gives the protein CASSLLGYAEAFF. Full variable domain (missing parts from reference TRBV7-8 and TRBJ1-1): GAGVSQSPRYKVAKRGQDVALRCDPISGHVSLFWYQQALGQGPEFLTYFQNEAQLDKSGLPSDRFFAERPEGSVSTLKIQRTQQEDSAVYLCASSLLGYAEAFFGQGTRLTVV.

This rearrangement joins TRBV6-2 or TRBV6-3 to TRBJ2-4, with D maybe TRBD2 (6 bases). Looked up from germline, CDR1 is MNHEY and CDR2 is SVGEGT. CDR3 length: 14 amino acids. V lost 6 bases and J 6 bases, leaving 15 bases between the germline ends. The DNA for the CDR3 is TGTGCCAGCAGCAACCGTGGGGGGACAAACATTCAGTACTTC. Its translation: CASSNRGGTNIQYF.

This clonotype has only a few counts. This rearrangement joins TRBV5-4 to TRBJ1-2; D is uncertain. Trimming pared 0 bases from V and 7 bases from J, leaving 13 bases between. CDR3 length: 14 residues. Germline values: CDR1 SGHNT, CDR2 YYREEE (reference sequence). The CDR3 region is CASSLASMGFGYTF. In DNA, the CDR3 is TGTGCCAGCAGCTTGGCCTCGATGGGATTTGGCTACACCTTC. The full variable domain, in which reference TRBV5-4 and TRBJ1-2 provide the parts outside the CDR3, is ETGVTQSPTHLIKTRGQQVTLRCSSQSGHNTVSWYQQALGQGPQFIFQYYREEENGRGNFPPRFSGLQFPNYSSELNVNALELDDSALYLCASSLASMGFGYTFGSGTRLTVV.

This clonotype was recorded a few times. This rearrangement joins TRBV11-1 to TRBJ2-5; weak D call: TRBD2 (6 bases). V lost 3 bases and J lost 3, with 26 bases in between. This CDR3 has 19 residues. CDR1 is SGHAT, CDR2 FQDESV, per germline (reference sequence). The DNA of the CDR3 is TGTGCCAGCAGCTTTGACCCCCCTGGCGGGATGACTTCCGAAGAGACCCAGTACTTC. Amino acids: CASSFDPPGGMTSEETQYF.

This clonotype was seen a single time. Compared with germline, one end of the junction differs, possibly owing to a read error. The rearrangement joins TRBV11-3 to TRBJ2-1; D not certain. Germline CDR1 is SGHNT and CDR2 is YENEEA. This CDR3 comprises 9 residues. The CDR3 is CAGRNGQFF. CDR3 sequence (DNA): TGTGCAGGACGGAATGGGCAGTTCTTC.

The gene calls are TRBV20-1 and TRBJ2-2; D assignment may be TRBD1 or TRBD2 (5 bases each). V was cut by 4 bases and J by 3 bases, with 18 bases left in between. The CDR3 contains 16 residues. Germline V gene sequence: CDR1 DFQATT, CDR2 SNEGSKA (reference sequence). The CDR3 here is CSATRDLKGYTGELFF. The CDR3 nucleotides are TGCAGTGCTACCAGGGACCTCAAGGGATACACCGGGGAGCTGTTTTTT.

The chain links TRBV6-1 to TRBJ2-5; D might be TRBD1 or TRBD2, each matching 6 bases. Germline V CDR1 and CDR2: MNHNS, SASEGT. This CDR3 region has 15 residues. V was cut by 6 bases and J by 5 bases, with 19 bases left in between. The CDR3 here is CASSGGYAGAETQYF. The CDR3 DNA sequence: TGTGCCAGCAGCGGGGGCTACGCAGGGGCCGAGACCCAGTACTTC.

Only a few counts were recorded for this clonotype. This chain connects TRBV27 to TRBJ1-1, with 9 bases lining up with TRBD1. Germline loops: CDR1 MNHEY, CDR2 SMNVEV (reference sequence). The junction had 14 bases not matched to a gene; V was cut back by 6 bases and J by 0 bases. This CDR3 comprises 18 residues. CDR3 DNA: TGTGCCAGCAGCCTTGGGACAGGGTCTGGTCGCATGAACACTGAAGCTTTCTTT. This encodes CASSLGTGSGRMNTEAFF.

Concerning this clonotype: Germline is not matched at one junction end, which may reflect a read error. This sequence joins TRBV7-8 and TRBJ2-7, with 7 bases that match TRBD1. The CDR3 is made up of 14 amino acids. The germline CDR1 and CDR2 sequences are SGHVS and FQNEAQ. The CDR3: CASSRQGFSDEQYF. The CDR3 nucleotides are TGTGCCAGCAGTCGACAGGGTTTCTCCGACGAGCAGTACTTC.

This clonotype appeared many times. This chain links TRBV7-9 with TRBJ1-5; D unclear. The CDR3 consists of 12 residues. The germline gives CDR1 SEHNR, CDR2 FQNEAQ (reference sequence). The V end lost 5 bases, the J end lost 5 bases, and 7 bases lay between the germline ends. CDR3 coding DNA: TGTGCCAGCAGCCCATTTGATCAGCCCCAGCATTTT. This encodes CASSPFDQPQHF. The variable domain in full, completed from reference TRBV7-9 and TRBJ1-5, reads DTGVSQNPRHKITKRGQNVTFRCDPISEHNRLYWYRQTLGQGPEFLTYFQNEAQLEKSRLLSDRFSAERPKGSFSTLEIQRTEQGDSAMYLCASSPFDQPQHFGDGTRLSIL.

This clonotype was counted only a few times. The CDR3 loop is CASSLAGADTQYF. CDR3 DNA sequence: TGTGCCAGCAGTTTAGCGGGAGCAGATACGCAGTATTTT. The chain links TRBV6-5 to TRBJ2-3; 9 nucleotides align to TRBD2. The CDR3 is 13 amino acids. The junction had 0 bases not matched to a gene; V was cut back by 4 bases and J by 4 bases. CDR1 and CDR2 from the germline V gene are MNHEY and SVGAGI.

This chain joins TRBV29-1 and TRBJ1-1; a weak D match, TRBD1 (5 bases). V was pared by 4 bases and J by 0 bases, with 18 bases between. Germline assignment: CDR1 SQVTM and CDR2 ANQGSEA. The CDR3 runs 16 residues. The CDR3 sequence: CSVVDESGWVNTEAFF. The CDR3 DNA is TGCAGCGTTGTAGATGAGTCAGGGTGGGTGAACACTGAAGCTTTCTTT. Complete variable domain (other parts from reference TRBV29-1 and TRBJ1-1): SAVISQKPSRDICQRGTSLTIQCQVDSQVTMMFWYRQQPGQSLTLIATANQGSEATYESGFVIDKFPISRPNLTFSTLTVSNMSPEDSSIYLCSVVDESGWVNTEAFFGQGTRLTVV.

The chain joins TRBV6-1 to TRBJ2-2; D is ambiguous. The CDR3 covers 14 residues. V was pared by 7 bases and J by 0 bases, with 9 bases between. Germline lookup yields CDR1 MNHNS and CDR2 SASEGT. This chain's CDR3 is CASTQKTNTGELFF. CDR3 DNA sequence: TGTGCCAGCACCCAGAAGACGAACACCGGGGAGCTGTTTTTT.

This clonotype was seen more than once but under ten times. The rearrangement joins TRBV6-2 or TRBV6-3 to TRBJ2-7; TRBD2 matches 8 bases. The CDR3 spans 14 residues. The ends lost 0 bases at V and 9 bases at J; junction bases unmatched: 7. The germline V gene has CDR1 MNHEY and CDR2 SVGEGT. The CDR3 here is CASSYSSSGGLQYF. CDR3 DNA sequence: TGTGCCAGCAGTTACTCGAGTTCGGGGGGGTTGCAGTACTTC.

The chain joins TRBV20-1 to TRBJ1-1; 7 nucleotides agree with TRBD1. Unmatched junction bases numbered 10, after V lost 3 bases and J lost 6 bases. The CDR3 is 14 residues long. CDR1 DFQATT and CDR2 SNEGSKA come from the germline V gene (reference sequence). The CDR3 loop is CSASTQGFSAEAFF. DNA of the CDR3: TGCAGTGCTAGCACACAGGGGTTTTCGGCTGAAGCTTTCTTT.